This entry is about one T cell receptor (beta chain). Its matching antigen is unknown. The data belong to a study of T cell repertoires in cytomegalovirus infection. As for the study in general: Indicated by public TCR beta signatures were CMV infection and matching HLA type. Findings and caveats of the study: HLA-C-restricted CMV-specific TCR beta clonotypes were dominant in the ex vivo response. Adding up the frequency of public TCR beta families identified people who carried CMV plus the relevant HLA.

TCRdb itself ran the reads through MiXCR, one entry per CDR3 protein. The sample includes more than 150,000 distinct CDR3 sequences, approximately 19% seen only once; the top ten take just under 3%. CDR1 and CDR2 (germline): SGHAT, FQNNGV. This CDR3 region has 11 residues. V was cut by 3 bases and J by 6 bases, with 6 bases left in between. Specimen: PBMCs. The chain is built from TRBV11-2 and TRBJ2-7; D not certain. The sequence was obtained from a human donor in good health (CMV status not recorded). Some clones in this sample may be carry-over from other donors' samples. CDR3 in DNA: TGTGCCAGCAGCTTGGGCCCCGAGCAGTACTTC. Protein: CASSLGPEQYF.